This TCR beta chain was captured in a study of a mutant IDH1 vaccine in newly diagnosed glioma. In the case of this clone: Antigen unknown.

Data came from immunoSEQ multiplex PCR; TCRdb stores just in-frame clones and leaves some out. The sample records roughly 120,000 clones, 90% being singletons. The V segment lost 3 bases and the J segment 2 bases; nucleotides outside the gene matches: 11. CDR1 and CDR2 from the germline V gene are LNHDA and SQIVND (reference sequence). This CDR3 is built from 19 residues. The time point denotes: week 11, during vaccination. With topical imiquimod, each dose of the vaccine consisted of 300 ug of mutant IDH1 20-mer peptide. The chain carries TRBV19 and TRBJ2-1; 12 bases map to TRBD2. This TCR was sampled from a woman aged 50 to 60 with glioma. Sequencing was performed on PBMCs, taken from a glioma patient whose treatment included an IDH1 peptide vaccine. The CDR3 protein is CASSIGTSGLRIPYNEQFF. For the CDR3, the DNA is TGTGCCAGTAGTATCGGGACTAGCGGGCTAAGGATCCCCTACAATGAGCAGTTCTTC.